Listed here are 4 T cell receptor beta chains from one sample, sequenced in a study of blood T cell repertoires in COVID-19. TCRdb's table, derived via immunoSEQ multiplex PCR, lists solely in-frame clones and lacks some. This sample has over 55,000 clones; about 81% occur once, and the top ten carry approximately 20%. Source material: peripheral blood. These receptor sequences come from a woman aged 55-69 years with acute or convalescent COVID-19.

This clone has only a few counts. This chain uses TRBV5-4 with TRBJ2-1; 14 positions match TRBD2. This CDR3 region has 17 residues. V lost 5 bases and J lost 7; bases outside the gene matches: 11. Per the germline V gene, CDR1 is SGHNT and CDR2 is YYREEE (reference sequence). CDR3 sequence (DNA): TGTGCCAGCAGACGACTAGCGGGGGGGCAAGGTCAGAATGAGCAGTTCTTC. It is translated as CASRRLAGGQGQNEQFF.

The chain joins TRBV11-3 to TRBJ2-7; TRBD1 matches 10 bases. Germline-derived CDR1 and CDR2 are SGHNT and YENEEA. The CDR3 is 13 residues long. The V gene end was trimmed by 3 bases and the J gene end by 6 bases; junction bases not matched to a gene: 2. This CDR3 reads CASSLGQGTEQYF. The CDR3 DNA sequence: TGTGCCAGCAGCTTGGGACAGGGGACCGAGCAGTACTTC.

The V and J genes are TRBV4-2 and TRBJ1-2; maybe TRBD1 (5 bases). Trimming left V 1 base short and J 4 bases short, with 16 bases between. Germline CDR1 reads LGHNA; CDR2 reads YNFKEQ. This CDR3 spans 16 amino acids. The CDR3 loop reads CASSQALGQQPYGYTF. The CDR3 nucleotides are TGTGCCAGCAGCCAAGCTCTAGGACAACAACCCTATGGCTACACCTTC.

This chain links TRBV7-8 with TRBJ2-5; D gene ambiguous. Germline assignment: CDR1 SGHVS and CDR2 FQNEAQ. Trimming cost V 1 base and J 3 bases, with 6 bases left between them. The CDR3 runs to 13 residues. The CDR3 DNA follows: TGTGCCAGCAGCTTAGAACAGAAAGAGACCCAGTACTTC. Amino acids: CASSLEQKETQYF.